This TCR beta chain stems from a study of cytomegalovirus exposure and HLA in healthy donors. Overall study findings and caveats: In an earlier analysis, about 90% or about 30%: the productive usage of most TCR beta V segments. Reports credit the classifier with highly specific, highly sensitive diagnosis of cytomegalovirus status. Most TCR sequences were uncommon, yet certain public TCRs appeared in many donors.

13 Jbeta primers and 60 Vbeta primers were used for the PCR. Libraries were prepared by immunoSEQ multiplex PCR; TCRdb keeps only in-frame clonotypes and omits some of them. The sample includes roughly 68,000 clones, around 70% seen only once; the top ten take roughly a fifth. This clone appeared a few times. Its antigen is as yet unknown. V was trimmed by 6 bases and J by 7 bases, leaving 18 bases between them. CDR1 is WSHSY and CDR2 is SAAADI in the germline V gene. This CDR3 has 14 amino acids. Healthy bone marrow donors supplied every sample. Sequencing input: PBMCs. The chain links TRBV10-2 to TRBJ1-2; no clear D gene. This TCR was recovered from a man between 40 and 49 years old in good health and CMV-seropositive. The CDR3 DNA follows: TGCGCCAGCAGCCCTCCGGGATCCAAGGGTGGCTACACCTTC. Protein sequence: CASSPPGSKGGYTF.